These 14 T cell receptor beta chains originate from one sample sequenced in a study of breast tumors, draining lymph nodes, adjacent tissues. MiXCR was run by TCRdb on the multiplex PCR reads, yielding one entry per CDR3 protein. The sample lists 160,000 or so distinct CDR3 sequences; roughly 35% were seen once. The lymph nodes were axillary draining lymph nodes from breast cancer patients. Input material: axillary lymph node tissue. These receptors came from a female donor with breast cancer. Some clones in this sample may be carry-over from other donors' samples.

This clonotype has ten or more counts. The V and J genes are TRBV6-6 and TRBJ2-7; 9 bases are shared with TRBD1. Losses at the gene ends were 6 bases for V and 7 bases for J; bases not matched to a gene: 10. This CDR3 is 14 amino acids long. From germline, CDR1 is MNHNY and CDR2 SVGAGI (reference sequence). The DNA for the CDR3 is TGTGCCAGCAGCTTGGGACAGGGAGAGAGGGAGCAGTACTTC. It encodes CASSLGQGEREQYF.

This clonotype was seen at least ten times. The chain is built from TRBV6-1 and TRBJ1-2; D gene uncertain. V lost 6 bases and J lost 8, with 19 bases in between. Germline V lookup: CDR1 MNHNS, CDR2 SASEGT. The CDR3 covers 14 residues. CDR3 nucleotide sequence: TGTGCCAGCAGGCTCCTCGGGGTCAATGGAGGCTACACCTTC. It yields the protein CASRLLGVNGGYTF.

The V and J genes are TRBV18 and TRBJ1-2, with unresolved D. The CDR3 is 11 amino acids. Germline V gene sequence: CDR1 KGHSH, CDR2 LQKENI. The V end lost 2 bases, the J end lost 7 bases, and 5 bases lay between the germline ends. CDR3 nucleotides: TGTGCCAGCTCACCAAGGTCTGGCTACACCTTC. Protein product: CASSPRSGYTF.

This clonotype came up many times. The V gene is TRBV7-9, the J gene TRBJ2-3; 7 positions match TRBD2. V lost 0 bases and J lost 5; bases outside the gene matches: 8. This CDR3 is 16 amino acids long. CDR1 and CDR2 (germline): SEHNR, FQNEAQ (reference sequence). The CDR3 region has the DNA TGTGCCAGCAGCTTAGCGCGGAGGGAGGGCAGAGATACGCAGTATTTT. Protein product: CASSLARREGRDTQYF.

This clonotype was seen many times. The chain links TRBV30 to TRBJ1-5; D perhaps matches TRBD1 (5 bases). V was cut by 1 base and J by 7 bases, with 20 bases left in between. Germline values: CDR1 GTSNPN, CDR2 SVGIG (reference sequence). CDR3 length: 16 residues. The CDR3: CAWSARRQGGNQPQHF. The CDR3 region has the DNA TGTGCCTGGAGTGCCCGTCGGCAGGGTGGAAACCAGCCCCAGCATTTT. Full variable domain (missing parts from reference TRBV30 and TRBJ1-5): SQTIHQWPATLVQPVGSPLSLECTVEGTSNPNLYWYRQAAGRGLQLLFYSVGIGQISSEVPQNLSASRPQDRQFILSSKKLLLSDSGFYLCAWSARRQGGNQPQHFGDGTRLSIL.

This clonotype was counted at least ten times. Sequence at one end of the junction differs from germline and may be a read error. The chain has TRBV12-3 or TRBV12-4 and TRBJ1-4; D is ambiguous. The CDR3 is 13 amino acids. The CDR3 coding sequence is TGTGCCGGCAGTTTAAGATTTAATGAAAAACTGTTTTTT. Its protein is CAGSLRFNEKLFF.

This clonotype showed up just once. The CDR3 nucleotides read TGTGCCAGCAGCCCGGGACTGTTCAATGAGCAGTTCTTC. Translation: CASSPGLFNEQFF. The chain employs TRBV7-8 and TRBJ2-1; D might be TRBD2 (6 bases). There are 13 residues in the CDR3. Germline CDR1 is SGHVS and CDR2 is FQNEAQ. Trimming removed 5 bases from V and 6 bases from J, with 11 bases in between.

The chain combines TRBV2 with TRBJ2-5, with TRBD2 matching over 13 bases. J lost 1 base, V lost 6 bases, and 14 bases had no gene match. This CDR3 contains 19 residues. The V gene's germline CDR1 is SNHLY and CDR2 FYNNEI. CDR3 DNA sequence: TGTGCCAGCAGCTTAGCCGGGGTTGGGACTAGCGGGATCCAAGAGACCCAGTACTTC. Translated: CASSLAGVGTSGIQETQYF.

This clonotype was recorded many times. This chain uses TRBV15 with TRBJ2-7; 7 nucleotides match TRBD1. The CDR3 is 14 amino acids. Germline V gives CDR1 LNHNV, CDR2 YYDKDF (reference sequence). V was clipped by 5 bases and J by 2 bases; unmatched bases: 6. CDR3 sequence (DNA): TGTGCCACCAGCGGCAGGGACAGCCCCTACGAGCAGTACTTC. Its translation is CATSGRDSPYEQYF.

In its sample, this clonotype was seen many times. The chain joins TRBV2 to TRBJ1-6; 7 bases are shared with TRBD1. V was clipped by 6 bases and J by 0 bases; unmatched bases: 5. The germline gives CDR1 SNHLY, CDR2 FYNNEI. The CDR3 has 16 amino acids. For the CDR3, the DNA is TGTGCCAGCAGGGGACAGCTGAGCTCCTATAATTCACCCCTCCACTTT. As protein: CASRGQLSSYNSPLHF.

This clonotype has ten or more counts. The chain employs TRBV7-8 and TRBJ1-1; D perhaps matches TRBD1 (5 bases). This CDR3 is 14 amino acids long. Germline assignment: CDR1 SGHVS and CDR2 FQNEAQ. Trimming took 2 bases from V and 4 from J, leaving 11 bases between them. The CDR3 protein is CASSLQAGTTEAFF. CDR3 coding DNA: TGTGCCAGCAGCTTACAGGCCGGGACCACTGAAGCTTTCTTT.

The chain carries TRBV10-1 and TRBJ2-3; 8 bases align to TRBD1. J gave up 8 bases and V 7 bases, and 8 bases lay outside the gene matches. CDR3 size: 13 residues. Germline CDR1 and CDR2: WNHNN and SYGVQD (reference sequence). The CDR3: CASTLRQGSTQYF. The DNA for the CDR3 is TGCGCCAGCACCTTACGACAGGGGAGTACGCAGTATTTT.

This clonotype has a count of ten or more. This chain links TRBV5-1 with TRBJ2-5, with D maybe TRBD1 (5 bases). This CDR3 comprises 15 residues. V dropped 0 bases and J dropped 2 bases, with 11 bases sitting between them. The germline V gene encodes CDR1 SGHRS and CDR2 YFSETQ. CDR3 sequence reads: CASSLVAGQQETQYF. CDR3 nucleotide sequence: TGCGCCAGCAGCTTGGTGGCAGGGCAGCAAGAGACCCAGTACTTC.

The CDR3 sequence: CASSLVGTHSYNEQFF. CDR3 bases: TGTGCCAGCAGCTTAGTAGGGACCCATTCCTACAATGAGCAGTTCTTC. The chain is built from TRBV7-8 and TRBJ2-1, with D perhaps matching TRBD1 or TRBD2 (5 bases each). Between the trimmed V and J ends, which lost 1 base and 1 base, there was a span of 11 bases. Germline loops: CDR1 SGHVS, CDR2 FQNEAQ. The CDR3 spans 16 residues.